This is a list of T cell receptor beta chains from one sample in a study of cytomegalovirus exposure and HLA in healthy donors. Measured with immunoSEQ multiplex PCR; TCRdb has only the in-frame clones, and not every one. The repertoire holds 150,000 to 200,000 clones, 65% to 85% seen once, with around 5.8% in the top ten. The sequencing sample was made of PBMCs. These receptors all stem from a male donor in good health and CMV-seropositive. The CDR3 runs from the conserved cysteine through the conserved F or W. Each record gives: clone size, V gene, J gene, D gene, CDR3 protein, CDR3 DNA. D genes are given only for firm matches. Where a row states a size, it is once, few, many or the class of an expanded clone; other rows omit it.

.,TRBV9,TRBJ1-2,TRBD1,CASSAHRGYGYTF,TGTGCCAGCAGCGCCCACAGGGGTTATGGCTACACCTTC
.,TRBV2,TRBJ2-7,.,CASSDGTLGEQYF,TGTGCCAGCAGTGACGGGACTTTGGGAGAGCAGTACTTC
.,TRBV5-1,TRBJ1-2,.,CASSLEGQRSYGYTF,TGCGCCAGCAGCTTGGAGGGACAACGGTCCTATGGCTACACCTTC
.,TRBV28,TRBJ1-2,.,CASTRLVGGYTF,TGTGCCAGCACCAGACTCGTAGGAGGCTACACCTTC
.,TRBV30,TRBJ2-2,TRBD2,CASKGGTSGRAATGELFF,TGTGCCTCTAAGGGTGGGACTAGCGGGAGGGCCGCCACCGGGGAGCTGTTTTTT
.,TRBV28,TRBJ1-2,.,CASSLYSSGYGYTF,TGTGCCAGCAGTTTATATAGTTCGGGCTATGGCTACACCTTC
.,TRBV19,TRBJ2-2,TRBD2,CASRWTSGNVELFF,TGTGCCAGTAGGTGGACTAGCGGGAACGTGGAGCTGTTTTTT
once,TRBV9,TRBJ1-2,.,CASSSQEDGYTF,TGTGCCAGCAGCTCGCAGGAGGATGGCTACACCTTC
.,TRBV7-9,TRBJ2-2,.,CASSFSSTGELFF,TGTGCCAGCAGCTTTAGTTCGACCGGGGAGCTGTTTTTT
few,TRBV7-9,TRBJ2-3,TRBD1,CASSSQDRGLDTQYF,TGTGCCAGCAGCTCCCAGGACAGGGGGCTAGATACGCAGTATTTT
.,TRBV7-3,TRBJ1-1,.,CASSLEGGNTEAFF,TGTGCCAGCAGCTTAGAGGGCGGGAACACTGAAGCTTTCTTT
few,TRBV19,TRBJ1-1,.,CASTKPVIGSTEAFF,TGTGCCAGTACGAAGCCCGTAATCGGGAGCACTGAAGCTTTCTTT
.,TRBV13,TRBJ2-5,TRBD2,CASSSREGPYQETQYF,TGTGCCAGCAGCTCGCGGGAGGGCCCGTACCAAGAGACCCAGTACTTC
.,TRBV12-2,TRBJ2-3,.,CASRLAGRGGTDTQYF,TGTGCAAGTCGCTTAGCCGGAAGAGGGGGAACAGATACGCAGTATTTT
.,TRBV2,TRBJ2-6,.,CASRSEGATLSGANVLTF,TGTGCCAGCAGATCTGAGGGAGCGACTCTCTCTGGGGCCAACGTCCTGACTTTC
.,TRBV29-1,TRBJ1-1,TRBD1,CSVATGDTEAFF,TGCAGCGTTGCTACAGGGGACACTGAAGCTTTCTTT
few,TRBV10-3,TRBJ2-7,TRBD1,CAISGGGQGPEQYF,TGTGCCATCAGTGGGGGGGGACAGGGGCCCGAGCAGTACTTC
.,TRBV6-1,TRBJ2-7,.,CASNLRSREQYF,TGTGCCAGCAACCTCAGGTCCCGCGAGCAGTACTTC
.,TRBV5-1,TRBJ1-1,.,CASSSGLILMNTEAFF,TGCGCCAGCAGCTCCGGACTTATACTTATGAACACTGAAGCTTTCTTT
.,TRBV4-1,TRBJ2-3,TRBD2,CASSQEGLASDTQYF,TGCGCCAGCAGCCAAGAGGGACTAGCGTCAGATACGCAGTATTTT
.,TRBV5-6,TRBJ1-5,TRBD1,CASSLQVSTGPQPQHF,TGTGCCAGCAGCTTGCAAGTTTCGACAGGGCCTCAGCCCCAGCATTTT
.,TRBV30,TRBJ2-4,TRBD1,CAGLPGTGISAKNIQYF,TGTGCCGGACTACCCGGGACAGGCATTTCGGCCAAAAACATTCAGTACTTC
.,TRBV28,TRBJ2-1,TRBD2,CASSSPRGTPGQFF,TGTGCCAGCAGTTCCCCGCGGGGGACCCCGGGGCAGTTCTTC
once,TRBV10-3,TRBJ1-1,.,CAISESLTEAFF,TGTGCCATCAGTGAGTCACTTACTGAAGCTTTCTTT
.,TRBV9,TRBJ1-1,.,CASSVVAGTEAFF,TGTGCCAGCAGCGTTGTTGCAGGTACTGAAGCTTTCTTT
.,TRBV7-3,TRBJ2-2,.,CASSLYYRVANTGELFF,TGTGCCAGCAGCTTATATTACAGAGTCGCGAACACCGGGGAGCTGTTTTTT
.,TRBV5-1,TRBJ2-1,TRBD2,CASSLIGREVDEQFF,TGCGCCAGCAGCTTAATTGGGCGGGAGGTAGATGAGCAGTTCTTC
.,TRBV15,TRBJ2-1,.,CATSNPLASGNNEQFF,TGTGCCACCAGCAACCCCCTAGCGTCGGGTAACAATGAGCAGTTCTTC
.,TRBV7-9,TRBJ2-7,.,CASSLMDGAYEQYF,TGTGCCAGCAGCCTAATGGACGGGGCCTACGAGCAGTACTTC
.,TRBV19,TRBJ2-7,TRBD2,CASSTSGRNYEQYF,TGTGCCAGTAGTACTAGCGGGCGTAACTACGAGCAGTACTTC
.,TRBV27,TRBJ2-5,TRBD1,CASSLSGTDQETQYF,TGTGCCAGCAGTTTATCCGGGACAGACCAAGAGACCCAGTACTTC
.,TRBV27,TRBJ2-7,.,CASSDGTESSYEQYF,TGTGCCAGCAGTGATGGGACTGAGAGCTCCTACGAGCAGTACTTC
once,TRBV6-6,TRBJ1-4,TRBD1,CASSRSQGGEKLFF,TGTGCCAGCAGCCGATCACAGGGGGGAGAAAAACTGTTTTTT
.,TRBV12-5,TRBJ2-7,TRBD2,CASGSGGAGTITSQSSYEQYF,TGTGCTAGTGGTTCAGGAGGGGCCGGGACTATCACCTCACAGAGCTCCTACGAGCAGTACTTC
once,TRBV4-1,TRBJ1-5,.,CASSRTTGKISNQPQHF,TGCGCCAGCAGCCGGACAACAGGGAAAATCAGCAATCAGCCCCAGCATTTT
.,TRBV29-1,TRBJ1-2,.,CSVESSGHGGYTF,TGCAGCGTTGAATCTTCAGGGCACGGTGGCTACACCTTC
.,TRBV19,TRBJ2-7,.,CASSILSGIPYEQYF,TGTGCCAGTAGTATCCTTTCGGGGATTCCCTACGAGCAGTACTTC
.,TRBV6-5,TRBJ2-2,.,CASSYSRSGFTGELFF,TGTGCCAGCAGTTACTCGCGGTCGGGATTCACCGGGGAGCTGTTTTTT
once,TRBV6-6,TRBJ1-5,.,CASTYGVPSNQPQHF,TGTGCCAGCACCTACGGAGTACCTAGCAATCAGCCCCAGCATTTT
.,TRBV6-1,TRBJ2-7,.,CASSEWGPTYEQYF,TGTGCCAGCAGTGAATGGGGGCCCACCTACGAGCAGTACTTC
.,TRBV4-1,TRBJ2-3,.,CASSQAGFMQQYF,TGCGCCAGCAGCCAGGCGGGATTTATGCAGCAGTATTTT